This TCR beta chain was captured in a study of blood T cells in healthy people across ages (dated by TCRdb to between 2015 and 2017). Study-level background: In model experiments, template switching captured about one uniquely barcoded TCR beta cDNA molecule for every two T cells. The study measured age-related changes in TCR beta repertoire diversity using deep sequencing normalized with unique cDNA molecular identifiers. The donors were divided into four age groups: young (average around 16 years), middle-aged (about 39), aged (approximately 62) and long-lived (about 80). To avoid experimental bias, donors of different ages were randomly spread across the sequencing lanes. Using the same blood draw, the study looked at two additional independent replicas of 1 million unique cDNA reads for two donors, one aged 18 to 30 and the other aged 80 or older. The full study reports these points: Because donor CMV infection status was unknown, age-related changes in expanded clonotypes were potentially confounded. Estimates of total diversity based on one million sequenced T cells were considered lower bounds and underestimates. Conclusive comparison of naive and antigen-experienced compartments was prevented by the profiling of bulk unsorted PBMCs. Observed TCR beta diversity per million T cells fell roughly linearly with age, and a significant reduction was already apparent by age around 39. The percentage of naive T cells measured by flow cytometry correlated strongly with observed TCR beta diversity. Compared with the aged group, the long-lived group had more naive CD4+ T cells, fewer expanded clones and increased TCR diversity, a pattern suggesting age selection.

Donors were a few dozen systemically healthy Caucasian individuals from Russia aged roughly 6 to 100 years. Around 9.8 milliliters of peripheral blood were collected from each donor into EDTA-treated Vacutainer tubes. Ficoll-Paque density-gradient centrifugation was used to isolate PBMCs, with at least 6 million per sample. Total RNA, at least 6 micrograms per sample, was extracted from PBMCs with Trizol reagent. For every donor, flow cytometry on a PBMC aliquot measured the percentage of naive CD45RAhigh/CD27high T cells. Points on this clonotype: The specificity of this receptor is unknown. There are no base qualities to consult, and no much larger clone falls within one base.

CDR3 length: 14 amino acids, cysteine to phenylalanine. Only the CDR3 region is kept as DNA, spanning 42 bases read in frame from base 1. Taken from the germline V gene, the CDR1 and CDR2 loops are SGHTA and FQGNSA. Library preparation employed 5' RACE. Sequencer: Illumina HiSeq 2500. A second PCR of roughly 7 to 12 cycles was run with a J-beta primer mix and a sample-barcoded 5' primer. A unique molecular identifier was introduced onto each TCR beta cDNA molecule by a template-switch 5' adaptor carrying 12 random nucleotides. At least 2.5 million CDR3-containing paired-end reads were obtained from each sample. The Mint cDNA synthesis kit, primed by a TRBC-specific oligonucleotide, was used to synthesize first-strand cDNA from all RNA. All cDNA was treated with uracil-DNA glycosylase and then went through a first 18-cycle PCR with the universal primers M1SS and BC2_uni_R. Per the original workflow: For normalization, 1 million high-quality reads, each with a distinct molecular identifier, were randomly selected from each sample. Reads sharing molecular identifiers were discarded rather than binned into consensus sequences. CDR3 identification, clonotype clustering and error correction used MiTCR with a Q25 quality threshold and the strictest error-elimination algorithm. Lower-bound total TCR beta diversity was estimated with a nonparametric unseen species model using Euler transformation. TCRdb reprocessed the public reads (quality trimming at Q25 with fastp, clone calling with MiXCR) and kept in-frame beta chains. For every CDR3 protein sequence, its rows merge into one entry that carries the most common genes and DNA. Here the V and J calls rest on TCRdb's processing, not on the authors' analysis. In all, the sample holds some 860,000 distinct CDR3 sequences, and 56% of those were seen once. The top ten clonotypes cover around 24% of the sample.

Sequences were obtained from blood. Recombination connected TRBV7-2 to TRBJ2-4, with TRBD2 as a weak D call on 6 bases. The J call may be faulty, since TRBJ2-7 better matches the DNA end. The receptor was derived from a man aged 35-49 years in good health. This receptor carries the CDR3 CASSLPGLIHEQYF. The nucleotide sequence reads TGTGCCAGCAGCTTGCCGGGACTTATCCACGAGCAGTACTTC.